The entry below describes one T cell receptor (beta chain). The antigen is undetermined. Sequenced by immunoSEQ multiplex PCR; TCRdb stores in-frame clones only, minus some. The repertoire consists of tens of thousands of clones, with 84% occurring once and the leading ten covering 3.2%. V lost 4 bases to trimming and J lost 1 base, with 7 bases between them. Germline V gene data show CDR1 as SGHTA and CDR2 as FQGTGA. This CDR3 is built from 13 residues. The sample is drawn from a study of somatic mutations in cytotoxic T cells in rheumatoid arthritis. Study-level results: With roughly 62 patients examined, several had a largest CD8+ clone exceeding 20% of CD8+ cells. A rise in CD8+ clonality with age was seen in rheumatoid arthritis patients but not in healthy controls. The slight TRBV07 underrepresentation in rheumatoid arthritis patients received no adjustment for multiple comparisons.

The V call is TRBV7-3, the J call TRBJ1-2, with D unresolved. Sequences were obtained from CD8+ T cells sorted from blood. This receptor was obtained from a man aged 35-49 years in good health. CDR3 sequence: CASSSDGNYGYTF. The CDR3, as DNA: TGTGCCAGCAGCTCGGACGGTAACTATGGCTACACCTTC.